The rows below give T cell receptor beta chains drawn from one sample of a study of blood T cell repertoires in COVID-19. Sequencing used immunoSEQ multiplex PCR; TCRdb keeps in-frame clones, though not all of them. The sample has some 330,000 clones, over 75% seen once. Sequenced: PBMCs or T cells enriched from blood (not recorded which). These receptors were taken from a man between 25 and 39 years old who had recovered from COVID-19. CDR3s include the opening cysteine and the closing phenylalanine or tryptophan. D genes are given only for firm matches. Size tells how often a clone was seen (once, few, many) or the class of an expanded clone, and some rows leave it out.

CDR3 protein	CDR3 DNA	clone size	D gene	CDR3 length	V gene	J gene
CAISDLEGGSGNTIYF	TGTGCCATCAGTGATCTGGAGGGAGGCTCTGGAAACACCATATATTTT	NA	NA	16	TRBV10-3	TRBJ1-3
CASSLVSASGGPVKYF	TGTGCCAGCAGCTTAGTTTCTGCTAGCGGGGGACCGGTTAAGTACTTC	NA	TRBD2	16	TRBV11-2	TRBJ2-7
CASRQKGSGDYEQYF	TGTGCCAGCAGACAAAAGGGGTCAGGGGACTACGAGCAGTACTTC	NA	NA	15	TRBV11-2	TRBJ2-7
CASSPGQGRHNEQFF	TGTGCCAGCAGCCCGGGACAGGGTAGACACAATGAGCAGTTCTTC	NA	TRBD1	15	TRBV11-3	TRBJ2-1
CASSLGQGRNQPQHF	TGTGCCAGCAGTTTAGGACAGGGACGCAATCAGCCCCAGCATTTT	once	TRBD1	15	TRBV28	TRBJ1-5
CASSSLVGSPLHF	TGTGCCAGCAGTTCCCTTGTCGGTTCACCCCTCCACTTT	NA	NA	13	TRBV12-3/TRBV12-4	TRBJ1-6
CASSPRTKNTEAFF	TGTGCCAGCTCACCACGTACAAAAAACACTGAAGCTTTCTTT	NA	NA	14	TRBV18	TRBJ1-1
CASRTREGETQYF	TGCGCCAGCAGAACTCGGGAGGGAGAGACCCAGTACTTC	NA	TRBD2	13	TRBV10-2	TRBJ2-5
CASSRSGNRGNTIYF	TGTGCCAGCAGCCGCTCGGGTAACCGAGGCAACACCATATATTTT	NA	NA	15	TRBV6-5	TRBJ1-3
CATSDPGQVNQPQHF	TGTGCCACCAGTGATCCGGGACAAGTCAATCAGCCCCAGCATTTT	few	NA	15	TRBV24-1	TRBJ1-5
CASTVPDSSYGYTF	TGTGCCAGCACTGTACCGGACAGTTCCTATGGCTACACCTTC	NA	NA	14	TRBV28	TRBJ1-2
CASSELYNEQFF	TGTGCCAGCAGTGAACTTTACAATGAGCAGTTCTTC	few	NA	12	TRBV6-1	TRBJ2-1
CASSTPGYEQYF	TGTGCCAGCAGCACCCCGGGCTACGAGCAGTACTTC	NA	NA	12	TRBV28	TRBJ2-7
CASSPGQGDGELFF	TGTGCCAGCAGCCCAGGACAGGGTGACGGGGAGCTGTTTTTT	NA	TRBD1	14	TRBV4-2	TRBJ2-2
CASSTTTNEQYF	TGTGCCAGTAGTACTACTACTAACGAGCAGTACTTC	NA	NA	12	TRBV19	TRBJ2-7
CASMRIGDGYTF	TGTGCCAGCATGAGGATAGGGGATGGCTACACCTTC	NA	NA	12	TRBV3-1/TRBV3-2	TRBJ1-2
CASSRFRSEADTQYF	TGTGCCAGCAGCCGGTTCCGGAGCGAGGCAGATACGCAGTATTTT	NA	NA	15	TRBV7-9	TRBJ2-3
CASSTGQTMNTEAFF	TGTGCCAGTAGTACGGGACAAACCATGAACACTGAAGCTTTCTTT	NA	NA	15	TRBV19	TRBJ1-1
CSLRPGSQETQYF	TGCAGCCTCCGACCAGGCTCCCAAGAGACCCAGTACTTC	few	NA	13	TRBV29-1	TRBJ2-5
CASSSPGGYYVYTF	TGTGCCAGCAGTTCCCCCGGGGGTTACTATGTCTACACCTTC	NA	NA	14	TRBV28	TRBJ1-2
CASSRREEKLFF	TGTGCCAGCAGCCGACGGGAAGAAAAACTGTTTTTT	NA	NA	12	TRBV7-2	TRBJ1-4
CASSLSPTYGYTF	TGTGCCAGCAGTTTATCCCCTACCTATGGCTACACCTTC	NA	NA	13	TRBV12-3/TRBV12-4	TRBJ1-2
CASSRTSGGTSYEQYF	TGTGCCAGCAGTCGAACTAGCGGGGGGACTTCCTACGAGCAGTACTTC	NA	TRBD2	16	TRBV28	TRBJ2-7
CASSFLQGGTDTQYF	TGTGCCAGCAGTTTCTTACAGGGAGGCACAGATACGCAGTATTTT	NA	NA	15	TRBV2	TRBJ2-3